The 5 T cell receptor beta chains presented below share a single source sample, sequenced in a study of cytomegalovirus exposure and HLA in healthy donors. Researchers ran the PCR with 60 Vbeta and 13 Jbeta primers. The protocol was immunoSEQ multiplex PCR, while the TCRdb copy is restricted to in-frame clones and leaves out a portion. The table records 210,000 or so clones, approximately 82% of them present only once. Sequenced input: PBMCs. The receptors originated from a woman aged 40 to 49 in good health and CMV-seronegative.

The J gene is TRBJ2-2, the V gene TRBV5-1; tentative D call: TRBD1 (6 bases). With 3 bases removed from V and 4 bases from J, the gap between germline ends came to 19 bases. Germline CDR1 reads SGHRS; CDR2 reads YFSETQ. The CDR3 spans 17 residues. CDR3 bases: TGCGCCAGCAGCTCGTTTCAACAGGGCCGCGGCACCGGGGAGCTGTTTTTT. Residues: CASSSFQQGRGTGELFF.

The rearrangement links TRBV5-5 to TRBJ2-3; D not certain. Trimming removed 5 bases at V and 2 bases at J, with 15 bases between. The CDR3 runs 15 residues. Germline CDR1 reads SGHKS; CDR2 reads YYEKEE (reference sequence). The CDR3 sequence is CASRPDLPPTDTQYF. The CDR3 DNA reads TGTGCCAGCAGACCCGACTTACCTCCCACAGATACGCAGTATTTT.

The rearrangement links TRBV7-9 to TRBJ2-1; 9 bases map to TRBD2. Germline V gene sequence: CDR1 SEHNR, CDR2 FQNEAQ (reference sequence). V was clipped by 1 base and J by 0 bases; unmatched bases: 7. The CDR3 loop spans 18 amino acids. The CDR3 is CASSLGASGDNSYNEQFF. The DNA of the CDR3 is TGTGCCAGCAGCTTAGGGGCTAGCGGGGATAACTCCTACAATGAGCAGTTCTTC.

The chain uses TRBV6-5 and TRBJ1-2; 7 nucleotides match TRBD1. CDR1 is MNHEY and CDR2 is SVGAGI in the germline V gene. CDR3 length: 15 amino acids. V dropped 0 bases and J dropped 4; count of bases not matched to a gene: 5. The CDR3 protein is CASSYSRDRSYGYTF. The DNA for the CDR3 is TGTGCCAGCAGTTACTCCCGGGACAGATCCTATGGCTACACCTTC.

This clone was counted a single time. V usage is TRBV9 and J usage is TRBJ2-5; TRBD2 aligns across 8 bases. The CDR3 contains 20 residues. J gave up 1 base and V 0 bases, and 17 bases lay outside the gene matches. Per germline, CDR1 SGDLS and CDR2 YYNGEE. The CDR3 sequence is CASSVAGGGRTALGQETQYF. The CDR3, as DNA: TGTGCCAGCAGCGTAGCGGGAGGGGGACGGACAGCATTAGGCCAAGAGACCCAGTACTTC. The full variable domain, rest sourced from reference TRBV9 and TRBJ2-5, is DSGVTQTPKHLITATGQRVTLRCSPRSGDLSVYWYQQSLDQGLQFLIQYYNGEERAKGNILERFSAQQFPDLHSELNLSSLELGDSALYFCASSVAGGGRTALGQETQYFGPGTRLLVL.